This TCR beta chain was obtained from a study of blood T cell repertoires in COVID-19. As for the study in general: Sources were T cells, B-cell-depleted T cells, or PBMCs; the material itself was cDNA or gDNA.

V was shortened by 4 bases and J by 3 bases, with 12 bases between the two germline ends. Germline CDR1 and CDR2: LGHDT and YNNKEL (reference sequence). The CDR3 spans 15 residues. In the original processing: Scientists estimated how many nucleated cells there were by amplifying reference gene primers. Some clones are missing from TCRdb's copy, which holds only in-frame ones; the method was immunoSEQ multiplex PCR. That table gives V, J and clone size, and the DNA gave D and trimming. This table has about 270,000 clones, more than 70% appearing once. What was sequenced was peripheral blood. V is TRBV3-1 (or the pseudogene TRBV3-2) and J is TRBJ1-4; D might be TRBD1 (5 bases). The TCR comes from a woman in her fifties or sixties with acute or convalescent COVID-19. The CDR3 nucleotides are TGTGCCAGCAGCCCGGAGGCGGGGCCTAATGAAAAACTGTTTTTT. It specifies CASSPEAGPNEKLFF.